The rows below give T cell receptor beta chains drawn from one sample of a study of T-cell reconstitution after alpha-beta-depleted transplantation in children. From the PCR reads, TCRdb called clonotypes with MiXCR, one entry per CDR3 protein. The data contain approximately 400,000 distinct CDR3 sequences, about a tenth of them singletons. Sequenced material: PBMCs from the stem cell graft donor, taken from the stem cell graft. The receptors were sampled from a human donor who donated a stem cell graft to a child with acute myeloid leukemia. Both conserved end residues are part of each CDR3. D genes are given only for firm matches. Expanded clones get a size class; other rows say once, few or many, or leave the size out.

V gene	J gene	D gene	clone size	CDR3 protein	CDR3 DNA
TRBV20-1	TRBJ2-3	.	few	CSASYGGRTDTQYF	TGCAGTGCTAGTTACGGGGGCCGCACAGATACGCAGTATTTT
TRBV5-1	TRBJ1-1	.	few	CASSSWGPTNTEAFF	TGCGCCAGCAGCAGTTGGGGCCCCACGAACACTGAAGCTTTCTTT
TRBV7-9	TRBJ2-1	.	once	CASSLASRVHNEQFF	TGTGCCAGCAGCTTAGCCTCCAGGGTGCACAATGAGCAGTTCTTC
TRBV29-1	TRBJ2-1	.	many	CSVEDSADEQFF	TGCAGCGTTGAAGATTCAGCCGATGAGCAGTTCTTC
TRBV12-3/TRBV12-4	TRBJ2-3	TRBD1	.	CASSSTGGITDTQYF	TGTGCCAGCAGTTCGACAGGGGGAATCACAGATACGCAGTATTTT
TRBV29-1	TRBJ2-5	.	.	CSVDMTVYQETQYF	TGCAGCGTTGATATGACAGTGTACCAAGAGACCCAGTACTTC
TRBV7-2	TRBJ2-2	.	many	CASSLVLGTGELFF	TGTGCCAGCAGCTTAGTACTTGGCACCGGGGAGCTGTTTTTT
TRBV7-2	TRBJ2-5	.	few	CASSFQGGTQYF	TGTGCCAGCAGCTTTCAGGGCGGGACCCAGTACTTC
TRBV12-3/TRBV12-4	TRBJ1-2	.	many	CASSFVGLARTF	TGTGCCAGCAGTTTCGTAGGGTTAGCAAGGACCTTC
TRBV5-1	TRBJ2-7	TRBD2	.	CASTGLAGSYEQYF	TGCGCCAGCACCGGACTAGCGGGGTCCTACGAGCAGTACTTC
TRBV6-5	TRBJ2-1	TRBD2	many	CASSYHLGGVYNEQFF	TGTGCCAGCAGTTACCACCTCGGGGGGGTTTACAATGAGCAGTTCTTC
TRBV19	TRBJ2-5	TRBD2	.	CASRGGTTQYF	TGTGCCAGTAGGGGAGGGACGACCCAGTACTTC
TRBV5-1	TRBJ2-1	TRBD2	few	CASRRDGGAYNEQFF	TGCGCCAGCAGGAGGGACGGGGGGGCTTACAATGAGCAGTTCTTC
TRBV7-8	TRBJ2-1	.	few	CASSKTDSSYNEQFF	TGTGCCAGCAGTAAGACGGATTCCTCCTACAATGAGCAGTTCTTC
TRBV10-3	TRBJ2-3	.	few	CAISESPPGGSTDTQYF	TGTGCCATCAGTGAGAGCCCCCCGGGCGGGTCTACAGATACGCAGTATTTT
TRBV12-3/TRBV12-4	TRBJ1-2	.	.	CASRLRGGRDYGYTF	TGTGCCAGCAGGCTCCGCGGGGGGAGGGACTATGGCTACACCTTC
TRBV5-1	TRBJ1-1	.	few	CASSLVGPANTEAFF	TGCGCCAGCAGCTTGGTTGGTCCCGCGAACACTGAAGCTTTCTTT
TRBV7-9	TRBJ2-3	TRBD2	.	CASSRTSGGARVTQYF	TGTGCCAGCAGCCGGACTAGCGGGGGGGCCCGTGTTACGCAGTATTTT
TRBV7-2	TRBJ2-3	.	many	CASSFGRITDTQYF	TGTGCCAGCAGCTTTGGGCGGATCACAGATACGCAGTATTTT
TRBV13	TRBJ1-2	TRBD1	few	CASSSGQATVSNYGYTF	TGTGCCAGCAGCTCGGGACAGGCTACCGTTTCTAACTATGGCTACACCTTC
TRBV29-1	TRBJ2-3	TRBD1	few	CSVETGVSTQYF	TGCAGCGTTGAGACAGGGGTGTCTACGCAGTATTTT